This record covers a single T cell receptor beta chain. Data came from immunoSEQ multiplex PCR; TCRdb stores just in-frame clones and leaves some out. The table records about 8,900 clones, over 25% of them present only once. The authors combined roughly 200,000 CFSE-labeled responder cells with roughly 200,000 irradiated, violet-dye-labeled stimulator cells in plates. This specimen comes from a study of graft-versus-host responses after intestinal transplantation. Study summary: The transplants performed in recipients were multivisceral, liver-intestinal, or isolated intestinal. Anti-thymocyte globulin induction, then tacrolimus and steroids for about three years, went to all recipients. Overall study findings and caveats: There were GvH clones found in recipient marrow, and some of them appeared first in ileum or blood.

This CDR3 comprises 14 residues. Germline-derived CDR1 and CDR2 are MGHRA and YSYEKL. V dropped 0 bases and J dropped 2 bases, with 7 bases sitting between them. The sample was alloreactive CD8+ T cells from a mixed lymphocyte reaction culture, taken before transplantation. Sample subset: CFSE-low proliferating T cells sorted from roughly six-day pre-transplant mixed lymphocyte reaction (GvH or HvG direction). The TCR comes from a human patient who was an organ donor for intestinal transplantation. The J gene is TRBJ1-1, the V gene TRBV4-1; possible D gene TRBD1, 6 bases. In DNA form, the CDR3 reads TGCGCCAGCAGCCAAGACAGGGGAAACACTGAAGCTTTCTTT. This codes for CASSQDRGNTEAFF.